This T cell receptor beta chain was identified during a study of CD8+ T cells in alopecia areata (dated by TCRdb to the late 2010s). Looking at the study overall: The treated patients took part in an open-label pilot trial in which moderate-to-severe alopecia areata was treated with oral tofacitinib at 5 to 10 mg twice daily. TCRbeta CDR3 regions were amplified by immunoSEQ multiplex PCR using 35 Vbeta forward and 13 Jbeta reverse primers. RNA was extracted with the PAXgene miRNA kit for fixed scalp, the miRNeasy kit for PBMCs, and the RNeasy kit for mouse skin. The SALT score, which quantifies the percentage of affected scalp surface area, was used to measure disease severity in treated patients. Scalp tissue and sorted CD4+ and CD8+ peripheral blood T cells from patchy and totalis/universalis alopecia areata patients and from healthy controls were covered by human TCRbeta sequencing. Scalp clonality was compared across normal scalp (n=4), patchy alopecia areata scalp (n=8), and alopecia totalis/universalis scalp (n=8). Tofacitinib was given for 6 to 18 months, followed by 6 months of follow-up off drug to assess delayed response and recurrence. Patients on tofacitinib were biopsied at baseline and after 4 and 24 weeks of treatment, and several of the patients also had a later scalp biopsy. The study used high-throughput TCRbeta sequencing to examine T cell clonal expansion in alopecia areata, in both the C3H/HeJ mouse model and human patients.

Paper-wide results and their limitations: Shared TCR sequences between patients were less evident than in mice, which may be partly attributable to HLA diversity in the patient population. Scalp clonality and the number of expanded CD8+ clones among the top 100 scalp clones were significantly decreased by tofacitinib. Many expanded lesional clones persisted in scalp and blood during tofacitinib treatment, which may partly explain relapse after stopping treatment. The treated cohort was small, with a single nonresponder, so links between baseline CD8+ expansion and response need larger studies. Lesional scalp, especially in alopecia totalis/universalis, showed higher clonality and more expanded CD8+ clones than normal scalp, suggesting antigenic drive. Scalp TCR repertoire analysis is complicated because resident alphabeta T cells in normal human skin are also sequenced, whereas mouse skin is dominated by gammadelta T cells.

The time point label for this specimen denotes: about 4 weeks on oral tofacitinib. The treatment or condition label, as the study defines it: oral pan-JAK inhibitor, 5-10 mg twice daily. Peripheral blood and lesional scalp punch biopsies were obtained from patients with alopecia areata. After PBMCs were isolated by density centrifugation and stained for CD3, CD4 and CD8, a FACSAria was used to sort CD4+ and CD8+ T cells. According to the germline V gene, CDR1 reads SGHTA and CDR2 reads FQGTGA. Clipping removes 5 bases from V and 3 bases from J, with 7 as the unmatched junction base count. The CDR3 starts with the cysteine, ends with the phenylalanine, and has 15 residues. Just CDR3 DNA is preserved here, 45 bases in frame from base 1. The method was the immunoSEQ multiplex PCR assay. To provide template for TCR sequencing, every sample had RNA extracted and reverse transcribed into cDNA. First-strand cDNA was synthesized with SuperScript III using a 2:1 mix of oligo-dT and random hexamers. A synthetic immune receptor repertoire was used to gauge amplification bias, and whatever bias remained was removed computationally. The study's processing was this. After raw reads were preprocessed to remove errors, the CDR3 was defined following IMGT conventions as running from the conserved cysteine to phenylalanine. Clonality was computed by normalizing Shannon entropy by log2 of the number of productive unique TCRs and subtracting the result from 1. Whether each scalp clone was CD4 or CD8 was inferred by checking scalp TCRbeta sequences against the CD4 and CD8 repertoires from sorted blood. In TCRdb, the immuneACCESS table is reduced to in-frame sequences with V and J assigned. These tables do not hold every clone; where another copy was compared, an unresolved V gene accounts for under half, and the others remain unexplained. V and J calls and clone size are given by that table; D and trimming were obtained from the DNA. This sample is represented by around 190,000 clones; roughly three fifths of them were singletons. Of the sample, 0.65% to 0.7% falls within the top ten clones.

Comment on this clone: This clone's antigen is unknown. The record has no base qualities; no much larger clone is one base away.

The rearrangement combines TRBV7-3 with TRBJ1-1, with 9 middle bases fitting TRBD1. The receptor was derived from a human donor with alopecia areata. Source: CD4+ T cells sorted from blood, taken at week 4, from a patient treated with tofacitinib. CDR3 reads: CASSPNGQGYTEAFF. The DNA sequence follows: TGTGCCAGCAGCCCTAACGGACAGGGGTACACTGAAGCTTTCTTT.